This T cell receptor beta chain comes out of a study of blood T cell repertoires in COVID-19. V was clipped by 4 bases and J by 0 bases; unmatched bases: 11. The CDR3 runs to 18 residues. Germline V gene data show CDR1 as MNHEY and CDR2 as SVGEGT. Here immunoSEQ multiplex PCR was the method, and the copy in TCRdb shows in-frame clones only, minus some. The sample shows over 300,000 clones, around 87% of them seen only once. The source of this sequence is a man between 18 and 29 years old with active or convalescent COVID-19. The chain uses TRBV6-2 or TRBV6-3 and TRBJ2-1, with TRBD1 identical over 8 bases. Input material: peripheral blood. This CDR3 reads CASSSGTGELHSYNEQFF. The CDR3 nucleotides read TGTGCCAGCAGTTCCGGGACAGGTGAATTGCACTCCTACAATGAGCAGTTCTTC.